One sample yielded the 25 T cell receptor beta chains listed below, sequenced in a study of blood T cell repertoires in COVID-19. Assay: immunoSEQ multiplex PCR; the TCRdb copy retains only in-frame clones and omits some. The sample lists roughly 250,000 clones, 88% occurring once. Source material: peripheral blood. The receptor source for this set is a woman aged 40 to 50 who had recovered from COVID-19.

The V call is TRBV3-1 (or the pseudogene TRBV3-2), the J call TRBJ1-2, with 7 bases matching TRBD1. Germline CDR1 reads LGHDT; CDR2 reads YNNKEL (reference sequence). V was clipped by 4 bases and J by 3 bases; unmatched bases: 8. This CDR3 has 15 amino acids. Written as DNA, the CDR3 is TGTGCCAGCAGCCCCCGACAGGGTGGCTACTATGGCTACACCTTC. Protein sequence: CASSPRQGGYYGYTF.

V usage is TRBV27 and J usage is TRBJ2-7; TRBD2 matches 7 bases. Germline V CDR1 and CDR2: MNHEY, SMNVEV (reference sequence). The CDR3 length is 15 residues. J lost 6 bases, V lost 2 bases, and 10 bases had no gene match. The CDR3 protein is CASSLPKRGRVEQYV. The CDR3 DNA sequence: TGTGCCAGCAGTTTACCCAAACGAGGGAGGGTCGAGCAGTACGTC.

This rearrangement joins TRBV14 to TRBJ2-7, with D perhaps matching TRBD2 (7 bases). CDR1 is SGHDN and CDR2 is FVKESK in the germline V gene. CDR3 length equals 16 residues. Trimming pared 4 bases from V and 4 bases from J, leaving 20 bases between. DNA of the CDR3: TGTGCCAGCAGCCGCCGGGAGAGGGGGGGGTCGTACGAGCAGTACGTC. As protein: CASSRRERGGSYEQYV.

As to this clone: Other DNA sequences of this sample code for an identical CDR3. This chain joins TRBV19 and TRBJ2-7; the D gene is possibly TRBD1 (6 bases). CDR1 and CDR2 from the germline V gene are LNHDA and SQIVND (reference sequence). V was trimmed by 3 bases and J by 3 bases, leaving 9 bases between them. The CDR3 is made up of 13 amino acids. The CDR3 DNA reads as TGTGCCAGTAGTATCGGCAGGGGCTACGAGCAGTACTTC. Its protein product is CASSIGRGYEQYF.

The V and J genes are TRBV5-1 and TRBJ1-2, with TRBD1 matching 9 bases. Trimming cost V 4 bases and J 0 bases; bases outside gene matches: 4. This CDR3 is built from 15 residues. Germline CDR1 and CDR2: SGHRS and YFSETQ. CDR3 loop: CASSPGTGPNYGYTF. The CDR3 DNA sequence: TGCGCCAGCAGCCCCGGGACAGGGCCTAACTATGGCTACACCTTC.

Comments on this clone: Its ends do not fully match the called genes, so a read error is possible. The chain employs TRBV20-1 and TRBJ2-3; 7 nucleotides align to TRBD2. The CDR3 length is 8 residues. Germline CDR1 reads DFQATT; CDR2 reads SNEGSKA (reference sequence). CDR3 residues: CSALAGVF. CDR3 DNA: TGCAGTGCTCTCGCGGGGGTTTTT.

This sequence joins TRBV4-3 and TRBJ1-5; D not resolved. Germline values: CDR1 LGHNA, CDR2 YSLEER. V was clipped by 0 bases and J by 6 bases, with 21 bases between them. The CDR3 is made up of 18 amino acids. In nucleotides, the CDR3 is TGCGCCAGCAGCCAAGATGGTGGGAGGGTCGGGTTCGGTCAGCCCCAGCATTTT. It yields the protein CASSQDGGRVGFGQPQHF.

This sequence joins TRBV18 and TRBJ2-4, with TRBD1 matching over 10 bases. The junction had 4 bases not matched to a gene; V was cut back by 8 bases and J by 0 bases. The germline V gene encodes CDR1 KGHSH and CDR2 LQKENI. This CDR3 is 15 amino acids long. The chain's CDR3 is CASTGTGVAKNIQYF. The CDR3 DNA is TGTGCCAGCACCGGGACAGGGGTAGCCAAAAACATTCAGTACTTC.

This chain uses TRBV7-9 with TRBJ1-2; 8 bases map to TRBD1. CDR3 length: 17 amino acids. J was trimmed by 4 bases and V by 3 bases; bases with no gene match: 13. Germline CDR1 reads SEHNR; CDR2 reads FQNEAQ (reference sequence). The CDR3 region is CASSFPPVGQAPYGYTF. CDR3 sequence (DNA): TGTGCCAGCAGCTTCCCCCCCGTGGGACAGGCGCCCTATGGCTACACCTTC.

V usage is TRBV30 and J usage is TRBJ1-6; maybe TRBD1 (5 bases). CDR3 size: 14 residues. Germline V CDR1 and CDR2: GTSNPN, SVGIG (reference sequence). The V and J ends lost 4 bases and 9 bases respectively, with 16 bases between them. CDR3 DNA sequence: TGTGCCTGGACCCTGGGAGGGGTAAGTTCACCCCTCCACTTT. Translating it yields CAWTLGGVSSPLHF. The whole variable domain, filled in from reference TRBV30 and TRBJ1-6, reads SQTIHQWPATLVQPVGSPLSLECTVEGTSNPNLYWYRQAAGRGLQLLFYSVGIGQISSEVPQNLSASRPQDRQFILSSKKLLLSDSGFYLCAWTLGGVSSPLHFGNGTRLTVT.

The genes are TRBV30 and TRBJ2-1; 15 nucleotides match TRBD2. The CDR3 contains 17 residues. Germline-derived CDR1 and CDR2 are GTSNPN and SVGIG (reference sequence). The junction had 9 bases not matched to a gene; V was cut back by 2 bases and J by 7 bases. For the CDR3, the DNA is TGTGCCTGGAGTAACCCTTGGACTAGCGGGAGGGGGAATGAGCAGTTCTTC. Residues: CAWSNPWTSGRGNEQFF.

The chain recombines TRBV7-2 with TRBJ2-2, with TRBD1 as a possible D gene (6 bases). The CDR3 sequence is 14 residues long. Germline lookup yields CDR1 SGHTA and CDR2 FQGNSA. Trimming pared 5 bases from V and 6 bases from J, leaving 13 bases between. CDR3 in amino acids: CASSPGQKAGELFF. In DNA, the CDR3 is TGTGCCAGCAGCCCCGGACAGAAGGCCGGGGAGCTGTTTTTT. The variable domain in full, completed from reference TRBV7-2 and TRBJ2-2, reads GAGVSQSPSNKVTEKGKDVELRCDPISGHTALYWYRQSLGQGLEFLIYFQGNSAPDKSGLPSDRFSAERTGGSVSTLTIQRTQQEDSAVYLCASSPGQKAGELFFGEGSRLTVL.

This clone was detected only once. The V and J genes are TRBV6-2 or TRBV6-3 and TRBJ2-7; D is undetermined. CDR3 length: 20 amino acids. Trimming took off 0 bases at V and 2 bases at J, with 26 bases between the two ends. Germline lookup yields CDR1 MNHEY and CDR2 SVGEGT. This chain's CDR3 is CASSYSTDRLTAGGPYEQYF. The CDR3, as DNA: TGTGCCAGCAGTTACTCGACTGACCGCCTCACCGCTGGCGGCCCCTACGAGCAGTACTTC.

This sequence joins TRBV6-2 or TRBV6-3 and TRBJ1-1; D uncertain. CDR3 length: 13 amino acids. V was cut by 0 bases and J by 8 bases, with 10 bases left in between. Looked up from germline, CDR1 is MNHEY and CDR2 is SVGEGT. The CDR3 reads CASSYSILSEAFF. In DNA form, the CDR3 reads TGTGCCAGCAGTTACTCTATTTTGTCCGAAGCTTTCTTT.

The chain employs TRBV27 and TRBJ2-5, with TRBD2 matching over 13 bases. Germline V gene sequence: CDR1 MNHEY, CDR2 SMNVEV (reference sequence). The CDR3 has 14 amino acids. The junction had 5 bases not matched to a gene; V was cut back by 6 bases and J by 7 bases. CDR3: CASRLAGGVGTQYF. The CDR3 coding sequence is TGTGCCAGCAGACTAGCGGGGGGGGTCGGGACCCAGTACTTC.

The chain couples TRBV3-1 (or the pseudogene TRBV3-2) to TRBJ2-5; TRBD2 is a possible D gene (6 bases). Trimming stripped 4 bases from V and 5 bases from J, with 14 bases between. The germline V gene encodes CDR1 LGHDT and CDR2 YNNKEL (reference sequence). The CDR3 loop spans 14 amino acids. CDR3 region: CASSPSGAGETQYF. The CDR3 coding sequence is TGTGCCAGCAGCCCTTCCGGGGCGGGGGAGACCCAGTACTTC.

The chain recombines TRBV9 with TRBJ2-6, with TRBD1 identical over 7 bases. Trimming removed 4 bases from V and 4 bases from J; junction bases left unmatched: 11. The CDR3 is 17 amino acids. Per germline, CDR1 SGDLS and CDR2 YYNGEE. DNA of the CDR3: TGTGCCAGCAGCCCCCGACAGGGTAGGTCCGGGGCCAACGTCCTGACTTTC. It yields the protein CASSPRQGRSGANVLTF.

There are a few counts of this clone. The rearrangement joins TRBV7-3 to TRBJ1-1, with a tentative D call TRBD1 (5 bases). With 0 bases removed from V and 7 bases from J, the gap between germline ends came to 15 bases. This CDR3 contains 15 residues. CDR1 and CDR2 from the germline V gene are SGHTA and FQGTGA. CDR3 sequence (DNA): TGTGCCAGCAGCTTAACGGCGTCAGGGAGGGGTGAAGCTTTCTTT. This sequence encodes CASSLTASGRGEAFF.

V usage is TRBV29-1 and J usage is TRBJ2-5; 7 bases are a match to TRBD2. Germline V CDR1 and CDR2: SQVTM, ANQGSEA. This CDR3 has 12 residues. J was trimmed by 5 bases and V by 7 bases; bases with no gene match: 7. The CDR3 DNA sequence: TGCAGCGCCCAGGGACTAATGGAGACCCAGTACTTC. It encodes CSAQGLMETQYF.

The V and J genes are TRBV5-1 and TRBJ1-1; 8 bases are a match to TRBD1. The CDR3 totals 14 residues. The V gene's germline CDR1 is SGHRS and CDR2 YFSETQ. Unmatched junction bases numbered 5, after V lost 3 bases and J lost 4 bases. Here the CDR3 reads CASSSGQEGTEAFF. DNA of the CDR3: TGCGCCAGCAGCTCGGGACAGGAGGGCACTGAAGCTTTCTTT.

The chain couples TRBV9 to TRBJ2-1, with 8 bases identical to TRBD1. Germline V gene sequence: CDR1 SGDLS, CDR2 YYNGEE. This CDR3 spans 15 amino acids. With V trimmed by 3 bases and J by 0 bases, 2 bases remained unmatched. Here the CDR3 reads CASSADRGSYNEQFF. The CDR3 coding sequence is TGTGCCAGCAGCGCCGACAGGGGCTCCTACAATGAGCAGTTCTTC.

J is TRBJ2-5 and V is TRBV19; 8 nucleotides agree with TRBD1. There are 13 residues in the CDR3. Germline assignment: CDR1 LNHDA and CDR2 SQIVND (reference sequence). V lost 5 bases, J lost 7 bases, and 6 bases stayed unmatched. In DNA form, the CDR3 reads TGTGCCAGTAGTCCCCCAGGACAGGGGACCCAGTACTTC. Its translation: CASSPPGQGTQYF.

V usage is TRBV3-1 (or the pseudogene TRBV3-2) and J usage is TRBJ1-3; no firm D call. CDR3 length: 17 amino acids. Trimming removed 2 bases at V and 3 bases at J, with 17 bases between. Germline CDR1 and CDR2: LGHDT and YNNKEL (reference sequence). The DNA of the CDR3 is TGTGCCAGCAGCCAACGCGGGCCAAAGGCACGTGGAAACACCATATATTTT. Its translation: CASSQRGPKARGNTIYF.

The CDR3 DNA follows: TGTGCCAGCAGTGTCGGGCTAGCGGGAGTCGGGCAGTTCTTC. It is translated as CASSVGLAGVGQFF. V usage is TRBV2 and J usage is TRBJ2-1; 10 nucleotides agree with TRBD2. The length of the CDR3 is 14 residues. Germline trimming cut 4 bases from V and 12 bases from J; bases unmatched to any gene: 9. CDR1 and CDR2 from the germline V gene are SNHLY and FYNNEI.

The chain combines TRBV3-1 (or the pseudogene TRBV3-2) with TRBJ2-3; 11 bases line up with TRBD2. CDR3 length: 20 amino acids. Germline values: CDR1 LGHDT, CDR2 YNNKEL (reference sequence). V dropped 0 bases and J dropped 0; count of bases not matched to a gene: 11. CDR3 sequence: CASSQDRGTSGTDSTDTQYF. For the CDR3, the DNA is TGTGCCAGCAGCCAAGATCGTGGGACTAGCGGAACCGACAGCACAGATACGCAGTATTTT.